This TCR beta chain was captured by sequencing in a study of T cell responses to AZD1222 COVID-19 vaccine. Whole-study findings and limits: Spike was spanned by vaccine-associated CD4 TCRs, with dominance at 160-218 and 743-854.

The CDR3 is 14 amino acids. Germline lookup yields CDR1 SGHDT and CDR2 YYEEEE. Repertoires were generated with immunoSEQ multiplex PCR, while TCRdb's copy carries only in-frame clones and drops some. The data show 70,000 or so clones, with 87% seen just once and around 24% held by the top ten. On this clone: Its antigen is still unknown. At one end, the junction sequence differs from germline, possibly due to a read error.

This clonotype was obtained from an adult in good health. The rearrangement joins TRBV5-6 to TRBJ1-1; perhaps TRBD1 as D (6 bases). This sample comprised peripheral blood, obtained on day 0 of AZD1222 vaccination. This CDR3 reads CASSLGHGNTEAFF. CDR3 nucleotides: TGTGCCAGCAGTTTGGGACACGGGAACACTGAAGCTTTCTTT.